These 2 T cell receptor beta chains were all obtained from the same sample, sequenced in a study of OX40 agonist ivuxolimab in advanced cancers. The assay was immunoSEQ multiplex PCR, and TCRdb's table has in-frame clones only and misses some. This repertoire shows approximately 70,000 clones, around 80% found once; its top ten account for around 0.96%. The material sequenced was CD4+ or CD8+ T cells sorted from blood, taken in a trial of the OX40 agonist ivuxolimab. Receptors originate from an adult with an advanced solid tumor such as melanoma, head and neck, liver or kidney cancer.

This chain joins TRBV19 and TRBJ1-2; 9 nucleotides agree with TRBD1. Germline assignment: CDR1 LNHDA and CDR2 SQIVND (reference sequence). The CDR3 extends over 15 amino acids. The ends lost 5 bases at V and 3 bases at J; junction bases unmatched: 7. CDR3 residues: CASSSDRGYDYGYTF. The CDR3 DNA reads as TGTGCCAGTAGTTCGGACAGGGGCTATGACTATGGCTACACCTTC.

The chain has TRBV5-1 and TRBJ1-2; TRBD1 agrees at 8 bases. Germline V gene lookup returns CDR1 SGHRS and CDR2 YFSETQ. The CDR3 has 15 amino acids. Trimming took 4 bases from V and 4 from J; bases not matched to a gene: 9. The CDR3 DNA reads TGCGCCAGCAGCGAGGCAGGGGGCGGCGGCTATGGCTACACCTTC. Its protein is CASSEAGGGGYGYTF.